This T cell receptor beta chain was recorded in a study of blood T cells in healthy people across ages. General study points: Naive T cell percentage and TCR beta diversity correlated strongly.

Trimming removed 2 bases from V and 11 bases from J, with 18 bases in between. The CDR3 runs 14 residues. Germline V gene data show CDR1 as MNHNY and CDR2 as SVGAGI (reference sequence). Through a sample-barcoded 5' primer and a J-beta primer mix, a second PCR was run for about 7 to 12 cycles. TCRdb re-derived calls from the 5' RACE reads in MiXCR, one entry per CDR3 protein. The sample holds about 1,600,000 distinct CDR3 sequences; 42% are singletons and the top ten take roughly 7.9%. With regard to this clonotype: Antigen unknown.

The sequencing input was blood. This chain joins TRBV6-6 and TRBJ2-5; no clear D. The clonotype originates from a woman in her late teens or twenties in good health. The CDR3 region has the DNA TGTGCCAGCAGTTACCCCGGACGGCCGAATGAGCAGTACTTC. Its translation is CASSYPGRPNEQYF.